This TCR beta chain was recorded in a study of glioma-infiltrating T cells. The overall study: Dexamethasone exposure before glioma surgery was limited to six or fewer days. Study-wide results and caveats: Non-neoplastic patients had below-expected tissue-blood divergence, while all gliomas exceeded expectation.

Details on this clonotype: Its antigen is unidentified.

Germline values: CDR1 SEHNR, CDR2 FQNEAQ (reference sequence). The CDR3 extends over 15 amino acids. V shed 3 bases and J shed 7 bases, with 16 bases lying between them. Using RNA template, CDR3s of TCR alpha and beta were amplified with iRepertoire arm-PCR. Tissue mRNA or PBMC total RNA, about 95-450 ng, went into one-step reverse transcription and amplification. TCRdb reanalysed the multiplex PCR reads using MiXCR and keeps one entry per CDR3 protein. The repertoire holds more than 350,000 distinct CDR3 sequences, with about two fifths as singletons. This chain connects TRBV7-9 to TRBJ2-1; D is possibly TRBD2 (6 bases). Source material: glioma tissue, nonneoplastic brain tissue, or PBMCs (not recorded which). The sequence was collected from a human donor with low-grade glioma or glioblastoma, undergoing nonglioma brain surgery, or in good health (not recorded which). The CDR3 loop reads CASSFTGGPWNEQFF. Written as DNA, the CDR3 is TGTGCCAGCAGCTTTACCGGAGGGCCGTGGAATGAGCAGTTCTTC.